These T cell receptor beta chains were read from a single sample in a study of blood T cell repertoires in COVID-19. TCRdb's copy holds only in-frame clones and misses some; the assay was immunoSEQ multiplex PCR. The sample lists more than 200,000 clones; about 81% were seen once. Sequenced input: peripheral blood. Receptors originate from a woman of 80 years or more with COVID-19, enrolled during active disease. Each CDR3 is given with its conserved first and last residue. Each record gives: clone size, V gene, J gene, D gene, CDR3 DNA, CDR3 protein. A D gene is named only where the DNA matches it firmly. Clone size is given for some rows only: seen once, a few or many times, or a class if the clone is expanded.

>few|TRBV7-3|TRBJ1-6|-
TGTGCCAGCAGCTTAAACCCTCAGGCAAGATCACCCCTCCACTTT
CASSLNPQARSPLHF
>-|TRBV20-1|TRBJ2-1|TRBD2
TGCAGTGCTAGTCTCGCGGGAGGGCCATCAAATGAGCAGTTCTTC
CSASLAGGPSNEQFF
>once|TRBV7-3|TRBJ2-7|-
TGTGCCAGCAGTGTCCCCGGGGGTCAGCAGTACTTC
CASSVPGGQQYF
>-|TRBV7-3|TRBJ2-7|-
TGTGCCAGCAGCTTAATGGGGGGAGTAACCCTATACGAGCAGTACTTC
CASSLMGGVTLYEQYF
>-|TRBV7-3|TRBJ2-2|-
TGTGCCAGCAGCCCCGGGAGCGCGGGCGGGGAGCTGTTTTTT
CASSPGSAGGELFF
>-|TRBV15|TRBJ1-5|-
TGTGCCACCAGGGAGTCCGAGTCGAAGAATCAGCCCCAGCATTTT
CATRESESKNQPQHF
>-|TRBV18|TRBJ2-7|TRBD1
TGTGCCAGCTCACCTGGGGGGACAGGGGACTACGAGCAGTACTTC
CASSPGGTGDYEQYF
>-|TRBV4-2|TRBJ2-3|-
TGTGCCAGTGGGGACTCATACACAGATACGCAGTATTTT
CASGDSYTDTQYF
>once|TRBV13|TRBJ1-3|-
TGTGCCAGCAGCTTGCGGACTTCCTCTGGAAACACCATATATTTT
CASSLRTSSGNTIYF
>-|TRBV6-5|TRBJ2-3|TRBD2
TGTGCCAGCAGTTACGAGCGGGAGGCCACAGATACGCAGTATTTT
CASSYEREATDTQYF